The table lists the clone carrying this T cell receptor beta chain with many counts. No antigen is known for it. TCRdb ran MiXCR on the RT-PCR reads and lists one entry per CDR3 protein. The table lists about 190,000 distinct CDR3 sequences, about 15% of them singletons, with under 30% in the top ten. Between the trimmed V and J ends, which lost 7 bases and 5 bases, there was a span of 13 bases. Germline CDR1 is SGHNT and CDR2 is YYREEE (reference sequence). The CDR3 spans 12 residues. The data were obtained in a study of response to subunit inactivated influenza vaccine. Study-level results: Researchers suggested that each seasonal influenza vaccination recruits few new T cells.

V and J are TRBV5-4 and TRBJ2-7, with unresolved D. The origin of this receptor is a man aged 50 to 60 who received an inactivated influenza vaccine. Sequences were derived from CD8+ T cells sorted from PBMCs, sampled 5 to 6 days after vaccination. The CDR3 nucleotides read TGTGCCAGCCAAGGTGGAACCCACGAGCAGTACTTC. Protein sequence: CASQGGTHEQYF.